The sequence of this T cell receptor (beta chain) was determined in a study of regulatory T cells in long-lasting Graves disease. About the study: In persistent Graves' disease, antithyroid drugs had been taken for over 5 years and TSH receptor antibodies stayed positive. Study results and limitations: TRBV28, TRBJ1-2 and TRBJ2-5 were segments that persistent disease favored. Less diverse TCR repertoires were seen in persistent Graves' patients than in newly diagnosed ones.

The time point was: persistent/refractory GD, antithyroid drugs over 5 years with positive TRAb. RNA extracted from PBMCs served as the sequencing template. A volume of roughly 9.1 milliliters of peripheral blood was collected in EDTA tubes. Libraries of TCR beta came from iRepertoire HTBI primers plus Arm-PCR of CDR3 regions. TCRdb re-analysed the multiplex PCR reads in MiXCR, keeping a single row per CDR3 protein. The data contain around 400,000 distinct CDR3 sequences, around 20% of them singletons. This clonotype was observed a few times. The antigen is unknown. Looked up from germline, CDR1 is MGHDK and CDR2 is SYGVNS. The CDR3 totals 14 residues. V was clipped by 1 base and J by 2 bases, with 8 bases between them.

The origin of this receptor is a female donor with Graves disease. The rearrangement uses TRBV25-1 and TRBJ1-2; the D gene is possibly TRBD1 (6 bases). The specimen comprised peripheral blood mononuclear cells (PBMCs), sampled when the disease was refractory, from a patient treated with antithyroid drugs. The CDR3 region is CASSESGQNYGYTF. The CDR3 nucleotides read TGTGCCAGCAGTGAATCAGGACAGAACTATGGCTACACCTTC.